Sequencing of this T cell receptor (beta chain) was carried out in a study of T cell responses to AZD1222 COVID-19 vaccine. Study information: It was second doses at about 4 or about 12 weeks that were pooled.

Concerning this clone itself: Its specificity is not known.

TCRdb's copy holds only in-frame clones and misses some; the assay was immunoSEQ multiplex PCR. The sample yields about 150,000 clones, roughly nine tenths seen once. From germline, CDR1 is SGHDN and CDR2 FVKESK. The CDR3 spans 16 residues. With 4 bases clipped from V and 5 bases from J, the junction kept 11 bases outside the gene matches. Findings and limits, study-wide: After the peak T cell response, and only then, were repertoires sampled. Unmutated variant regions are reportedly the target of nearly half of TCRs that are spike-specific. White British people made up most donors, females outnumbered males, and clonal diversity was possibly underestimated.

The genes are TRBV14 and TRBJ1-1; 9 nucleotides align to TRBD1. This TCR derives from an adult in good health. Sequences were derived from peripheral blood, sampled on day 0 of AZD1222 vaccination. In nucleotides, the CDR3 is TGTGCCAGCAGCCCCTTATTCCTGACAGGGGGAACTGAAGCTTTCTTT. Protein product: CASSPLFLTGGTEAFF.